The sequence of this T cell receptor beta chain was determined in a study of beta chain features in type 1 diabetes. Regarding the study as a whole: VDJ junctions sequenced from type 1 diabetes patients showed fewer insertions and more deletions.

Worth noting for this clone: The antigen is undetermined.

Germline CDR1 is SGHRS and CDR2 is YFSETQ. J lost 2 bases, V lost 3 bases, and 9 bases had no gene match. This CDR3 has 16 amino acids. Reverse transcribing all isolated RNA meant expressed TCRB transcripts were sequenced. Sequencing used immunoSEQ multiplex PCR; TCRdb keeps in-frame clones, though not all of them. The sample includes about 470,000 clones, approximately 30% of them seen just once. The sequencing input was naive CD4+ T cells from blood. The chain combines TRBV5-1 with TRBJ2-7; 9 bases are a match to TRBD2. The receptor's source is a man between 18 and 35 years old in good health. The CDR3 DNA is TGCGCCAGCAGCTCCCTCGGGACTAGCAGACCCTACGAGCAGTACTTC. Amino acids: CASSSLGTSRPYEQYF.